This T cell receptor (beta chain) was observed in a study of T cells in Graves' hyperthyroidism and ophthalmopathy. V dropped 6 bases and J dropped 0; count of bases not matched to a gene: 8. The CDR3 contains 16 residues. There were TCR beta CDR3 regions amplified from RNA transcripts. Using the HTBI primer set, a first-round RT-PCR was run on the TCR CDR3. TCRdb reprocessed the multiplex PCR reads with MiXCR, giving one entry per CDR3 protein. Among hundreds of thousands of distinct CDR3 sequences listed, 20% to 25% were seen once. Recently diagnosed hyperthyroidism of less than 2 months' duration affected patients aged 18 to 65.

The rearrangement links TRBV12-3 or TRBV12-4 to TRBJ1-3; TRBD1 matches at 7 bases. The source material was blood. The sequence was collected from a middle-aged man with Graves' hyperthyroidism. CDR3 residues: CASRETGTASGNTIYF. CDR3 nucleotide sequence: TGTGCCAGCAGAGAAACCGGGACAGCCTCTGGAAACACCATATATTTT.